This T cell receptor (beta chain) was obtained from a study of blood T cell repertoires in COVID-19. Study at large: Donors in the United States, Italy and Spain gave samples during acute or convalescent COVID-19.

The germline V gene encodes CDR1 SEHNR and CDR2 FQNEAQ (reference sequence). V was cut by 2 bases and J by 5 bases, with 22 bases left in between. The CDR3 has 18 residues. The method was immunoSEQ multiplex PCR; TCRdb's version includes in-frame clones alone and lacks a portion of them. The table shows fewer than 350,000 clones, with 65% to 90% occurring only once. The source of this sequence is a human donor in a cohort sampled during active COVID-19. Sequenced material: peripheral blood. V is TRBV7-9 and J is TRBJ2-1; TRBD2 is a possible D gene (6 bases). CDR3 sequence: CASSLKPGGQGGDNEQFF. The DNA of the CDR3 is TGTGCCAGCAGCTTAAAGCCAGGCGGTCAGGGAGGAGACAATGAGCAGTTCTTC. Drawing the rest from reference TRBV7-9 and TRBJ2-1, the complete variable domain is DTGVSQNPRHKITKRGQNVTFRCDPISEHNRLYWYRQTLGQGPEFLTYFQNEAQLEKSRLLSDRFSAERPKGSFSTLEIQRTEQGDSAMYLCASSLKPGGQGGDNEQFFGPGTRLTVL.